This T cell receptor beta chain is from a study of T cell responses to AZD1222 COVID-19 vaccine. Turning to this clone: No antigen is known for it.

The CDR3 has 15 amino acids. V dropped 4 bases and J dropped 3; count of bases not matched to a gene: 5. Germline V CDR1 and CDR2: MNHEY, SMNVEV (reference sequence). Study-level points and caveats: Rises in breadth and depth of Spike-specific TCRs came after two AZD1222 doses. Researchers took repertoire samples only after the peak T cell response had come.

Profiling relied on immunoSEQ multiplex PCR, and the TCRdb table lists in-frame clones only, not all of them. Of approximately 140,000 clones listed, roughly 90% are singletons. The TCR originated in an adult who received the AZD1222 COVID-19 vaccine. The sequences come from peripheral blood, collected 28 days after the second AZD1222 dose. V usage is TRBV27 and J usage is TRBJ1-2, with TRBD1 identical over 10 bases. The CDR3 is CASSSRDRGDYGYTF. The CDR3 DNA is TGTGCCAGCAGTTCTCGGGACAGGGGAGACTATGGCTACACCTTC.